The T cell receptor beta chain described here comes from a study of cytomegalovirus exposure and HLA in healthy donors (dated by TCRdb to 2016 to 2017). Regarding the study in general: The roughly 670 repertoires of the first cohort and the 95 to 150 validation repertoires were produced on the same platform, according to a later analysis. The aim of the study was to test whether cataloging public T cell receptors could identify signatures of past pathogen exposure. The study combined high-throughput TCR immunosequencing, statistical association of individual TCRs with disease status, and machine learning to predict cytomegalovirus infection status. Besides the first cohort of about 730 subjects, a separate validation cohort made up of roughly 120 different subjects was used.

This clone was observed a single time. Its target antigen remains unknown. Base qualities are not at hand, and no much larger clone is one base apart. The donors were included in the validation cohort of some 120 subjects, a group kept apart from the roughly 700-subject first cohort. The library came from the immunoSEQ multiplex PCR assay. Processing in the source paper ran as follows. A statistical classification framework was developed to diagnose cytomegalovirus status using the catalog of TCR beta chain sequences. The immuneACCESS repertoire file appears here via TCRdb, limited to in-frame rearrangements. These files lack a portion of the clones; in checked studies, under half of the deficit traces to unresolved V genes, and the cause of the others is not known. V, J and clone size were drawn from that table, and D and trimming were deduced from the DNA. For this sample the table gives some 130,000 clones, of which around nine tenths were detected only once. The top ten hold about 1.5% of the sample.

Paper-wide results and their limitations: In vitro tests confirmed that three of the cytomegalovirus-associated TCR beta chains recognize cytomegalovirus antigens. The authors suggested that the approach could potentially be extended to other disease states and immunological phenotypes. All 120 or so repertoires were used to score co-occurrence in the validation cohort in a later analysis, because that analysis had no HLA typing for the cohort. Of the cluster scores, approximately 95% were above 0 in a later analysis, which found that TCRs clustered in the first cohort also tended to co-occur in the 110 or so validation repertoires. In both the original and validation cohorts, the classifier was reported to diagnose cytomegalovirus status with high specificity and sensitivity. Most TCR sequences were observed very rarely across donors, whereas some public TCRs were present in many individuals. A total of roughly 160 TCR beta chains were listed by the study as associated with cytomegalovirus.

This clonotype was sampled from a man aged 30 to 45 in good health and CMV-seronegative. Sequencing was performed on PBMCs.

The CDR3 reads as follows: CASSFQGLTDTQYF. Read as DNA, the sequence is TGTGCCAGCAGCTTCCAGGGTCTCACAGATACGCAGTATTTT. In this chain, TRBV7-3 is recombined with TRBJ2-3, and the D gene may be TRBD1, 5 bases matching. V lost 3 bases and J lost 2 bases; the stretch between them is 9 bases long. The germline V gene gives CDR1 as SGHTA and CDR2 as FQGTGA. The CDR3, from cysteine to phenylalanine, totals 14 residues. The entry retains the CDR3 DNA only, 42 bases that are in frame from base 1.